The next 27 T cell receptor beta chains were all read from a single sample in a study of blood T cell repertoires in COVID-19. Method: immunoSEQ multiplex PCR; TCRdb's copy keeps in-frame clones and lacks some. This table holds about 160,000 clones, 87% found once. The sample was peripheral blood. The receptors originated from a woman aged 70-85 years with COVID-19, enrolled during active disease.

The gene calls are TRBV2 and TRBJ1-2, with 7 bases fitting TRBD1. With 6 bases clipped from V and 2 bases from J, the junction kept 3 bases outside the gene matches. The CDR3 runs 13 residues. Germline V gene lookup returns CDR1 SNHLY and CDR2 FYNNEI. CDR3: CASRAQGNYGYTF. CDR3 DNA sequence: TGTGCCAGCAGGGCACAGGGGAACTATGGCTACACCTTC.

This clone was seen only once. This sequence joins TRBV5-1 and TRBJ2-5, with a weak D call TRBD1 (6 bases). With 4 bases removed from V and 2 bases from J, the gap between germline ends came to 9 bases. This CDR3 is 13 amino acids long. The V gene's germline CDR1 is SGHRS and CDR2 YFSETQ. CDR3: CASSQQGQETQYF. For the CDR3, the DNA is TGCGCCAGCAGCCAACAGGGACAAGAGACCCAGTACTTC.

This clone was recorded once. The chain combines TRBV27 with TRBJ2-5; TRBD1 agrees at 10 bases. Germline assignment: CDR1 MNHEY and CDR2 SMNVEV (reference sequence). J gave up 5 bases and V 5 bases, and 8 bases lay outside the gene matches. The CDR3 has 15 amino acids. CDR3: CASSQWTDRGETQYF. CDR3 nucleotide sequence: TGTGCCAGCAGTCAGTGGACGGACAGGGGGGAGACCCAGTACTTC.

The chain combines TRBV5-4 with TRBJ1-5; possible D gene TRBD1, 6 bases. Germline CDR1 reads SGHNT; CDR2 reads YYREEE (reference sequence). The V end was cut by 1 base, the J end by 7 bases, with 12 bases between. This CDR3 comprises 14 residues. The CDR3 bases are TGTGCCAGCAGCTTGCCAGGGGTAGGGCAGCCCCAGCATTTT. This codes for CASSLPGVGQPQHF. Filled out from reference TRBV5-4 and TRBJ1-5, the complete variable domain reads ETGVTQSPTHLIKTRGQQVTLRCSSQSGHNTVSWYQQALGQGPQFIFQYYREEENGRGNFPPRFSGLQFPNYSSELNVNALELDDSALYLCASSLPGVGQPQHFGDGTRLSIL.

This chain uses TRBV7-6 with TRBJ2-2; D gene unclear. Trimming took 6 bases from V and 3 from J, leaving 11 bases between them. Germline loops: CDR1 SGHVS, CDR2 FNYEAQ. The CDR3 spans 14 residues. The DNA of the CDR3 is TGTGCCAGCAGATTATGGCAGGACACCGGGGAGCTGTTTTTT. This codes for CASRLWQDTGELFF.

The rearrangement uses TRBV7-2 and TRBJ2-3, with 8 positions matching TRBD2. The CDR3 length is 18 residues. V was pared by 6 bases and J by 3 bases, with 17 bases of the junction left unmatched. Germline assignment: CDR1 SGHTA and CDR2 FQGNSA. The CDR3 DNA sequence: TGTGCCAGCAGGAACTTGGGTCGGGGTAGCGGGGCAACAGATACGCAGTATTTT. It translates to CASRNLGRGSGATDTQYF. The variable domain in full, with the rest retrieved from reference TRBV7-2 and TRBJ2-3, is GAGVSQSPSNKVTEKGKDVELRCDPISGHTALYWYRQSLGQGLEFLIYFQGNSAPDKSGLPSDRFSAERTGGSVSTLTIQRTQQEDSAVYLCASRNLGRGSGATDTQYFGPGTRLTVL.

J is TRBJ2-5 and V is TRBV7-9, with 8 nucleotides matching TRBD1. Trimming took 4 bases from V and 4 from J; bases not matched to a gene: 8. CDR1 is SEHNR and CDR2 is FQNEAQ in the germline V gene (reference sequence). The CDR3 runs 15 residues. In DNA form, the CDR3 reads TGTGCCAGCAGCTACTCAGGGACAGGATTAGAGACCCAGTACTTC. It specifies CASSYSGTGLETQYF.

The CDR3 region has the DNA TGTGCCAGTAGTACCCGGGTAGAGTTGAATCAGCCCCAGCATTTT. It codes for CASSTRVELNQPQHF. V is TRBV19 and J is TRBJ1-5; D unclear. The length of the CDR3 is 15 residues. Per germline, CDR1 LNHDA and CDR2 SQIVND (reference sequence). Deletions cut 4 bases from V and 4 bases from J, with 14 bases between. Variable domain in full (rest from reference TRBV19 and TRBJ1-5): DGGITQSPKYLFRKEGQNVTLSCEQNLNHDAMYWYRQDPGQGLRLIYYSQIVNDFQKGDIAEGYSVSREKKESFPLTVTSAQKNPTAFYLCASSTRVELNQPQHFGDGTRLSIL.

CDR3 sequence (DNA): TGTGCCAGCAGCTTAGCAGGGGCCACTGAAGCTTTCTTT. Its translation: CASSLAGATEAFF. The chain has TRBV7-2 and TRBJ1-1, with D possibly being TRBD1 (5 bases). In germline, CDR1 is SGHTA, CDR2 FQGNSA. CDR3 length: 13 residues. V dropped 0 bases and J dropped 4 bases, with 6 bases sitting between them.

J is TRBJ2-5 and V is TRBV5-1; D unresolved. V lost 5 bases, J lost 3 bases, and 5 bases lay in between. The CDR3 spans 11 residues. CDR1 is SGHRS and CDR2 is YFSETQ in the germline V gene. CDR3 protein: CASRREETQYF. Written as DNA, the CDR3 is TGCGCCAGCAGACGCGAAGAGACCCAGTACTTC.

The genes are TRBV10-3 and TRBJ1-6, with D uncertain. V gave up 2 bases and J gave up 5 bases, with 7 bases separating them. The germline V gene has CDR1 ENHRY and CDR2 SYGVKD. CDR3 size: 14 residues. CDR3 loop: CAISEGQNNSPLHF. CDR3 coding DNA: TGTGCCATCAGTGAGGGGCAGAATAATTCACCCCTCCACTTT.

This chain links TRBV18 with TRBJ2-5, with unresolved D. CDR1 KGHSH and CDR2 LQKENI come from the germline V gene. The CDR3 sequence is 14 residues long. Trimming removed 0 bases at V and 5 bases at J, with 10 bases between. The CDR3 is CASSPPGSGETQYF. CDR3 DNA sequence: TGTGCCAGCTCACCACCCGGCTCCGGGGAGACCCAGTACTTC.

The genes are TRBV3-1 (or the pseudogene TRBV3-2) and TRBJ2-7; TRBD1 matches at 7 bases. V was clipped by 1 base and J by 4 bases; unmatched bases: 10. Germline assignment: CDR1 LGHDT and CDR2 YNNKEL (reference sequence). The CDR3 totals 16 residues. The CDR3 bases are TGTGCCAGCAGCCAAGGCAGAACGACAGGGCGTTACGAGCAGTACTTC. Translating it yields CASSQGRTTGRYEQYF.

The chain joins TRBV2 to TRBJ2-7; TRBD1 is a possible D gene (6 bases). The CDR3 loop spans 13 amino acids. Germline V gives CDR1 SNHLY, CDR2 FYNNEI. With 6 bases removed from V and 3 bases from J, the gap between germline ends came to 12 bases. The CDR3 protein is CASRADRNYEQYF. Written as DNA, the CDR3 is TGTGCCAGCAGGGCCGACAGGAACTACGAGCAGTACTTC.

The genes are TRBV4-2 and TRBJ1-4; D is perhaps TRBD1 (5 bases). The CDR3 extends over 19 amino acids. Germline V gives CDR1 LGHNA, CDR2 YNFKEQ. Trimming took 0 bases from V and 8 from J, leaving 25 bases between them. In nucleotides, the CDR3 is TGTGCCAGCAGCCAAGATCCCGCAGGGTATGGGGTTAATAAAGAAAAACTGTTTTTT. Amino acids: CASSQDPAGYGVNKEKLFF.

CDR3 DNA: TGTGCCAGCAGCGTAGAGGGGACAGGGAACACTGAAGCTTTCTTT. Protein product: CASSVEGTGNTEAFF. This chain joins TRBV9 and TRBJ1-1, with 8 bases matching TRBD1. The trim removed 0 bases at V and 1 base at J, leaving 2 bases unmatched. Germline V lookup: CDR1 SGDLS, CDR2 YYNGEE. This CDR3 contains 15 residues.

This clone was observed a few times. This rearrangement joins TRBV19 to TRBJ1-6, with 7 bases lining up with TRBD1. The length of the CDR3 is 14 residues. V gave up 7 bases and J gave up 14 bases; unmatched junction bases: 14. CDR1 and CDR2 (germline): LNHDA, SQIVND (reference sequence). CDR3 region: CASTEDRRRRTLHF. The DNA for the CDR3 is TGTGCCAGTACCGAGGACAGGCGGAGAAGGACCCTCCACTTT.

This chain uses TRBV5-4 with TRBJ1-4; D remains unclear. The CDR3 has 16 amino acids. V was trimmed by 0 bases and J by 2 bases, leaving 11 bases between them. CDR1 is SGHNT, CDR2 YYREEE, per germline (reference sequence). The CDR3 DNA follows: TGTGCCAGCAGCTTGGGAACCGGGAGGACTAATGAAAAACTGTTTTTT. Encoded protein: CASSLGTGRTNEKLFF. The complete variable domain, with remaining parts taken from reference TRBV5-4 and TRBJ1-4, reads ETGVTQSPTHLIKTRGQQVTLRCSSQSGHNTVSWYQQALGQGPQFIFQYYREEENGRGNFPPRFSGLQFPNYSSELNVNALELDDSALYLCASSLGTGRTNEKLFFGSGTQLSVL.

The chain is built from TRBV5-4 and TRBJ1-6, with 9 bases identical to TRBD1. Trimming cost V 3 bases and J 9 bases; bases outside gene matches: 10. The CDR3 has 16 amino acids. CDR1 and CDR2 (germline): SGHNT, YYREEE (reference sequence). In DNA, the CDR3 is TGTGCCAGCAGCTCTCTTGGACAGGGGTATGTTTCACCCCTCCACTTT. This encodes CASSSLGQGYVSPLHF. The complete variable domain, with remaining parts taken from reference TRBV5-4 and TRBJ1-6, reads ETGVTQSPTHLIKTRGQQVTLRCSSQSGHNTVSWYQQALGQGPQFIFQYYREEENGRGNFPPRFSGLQFPNYSSELNVNALELDDSALYLCASSSLGQGYVSPLHFGNGTRLTVT.

The chain carries TRBV7-2 and TRBJ2-7; D gene unclear. V dropped 0 bases and J dropped 3 bases, with 6 bases sitting between them. Germline V gene sequence: CDR1 SGHTA, CDR2 FQGNSA. The CDR3 loop spans 13 amino acids. In DNA form, the CDR3 reads TGTGCCAGCAGCTTAGCACACCTCTACGAGCAGTACTTC. It yields the protein CASSLAHLYEQYF.

V usage is TRBV7-9 and J usage is TRBJ1-5; D gene uncertain. Germline V gives CDR1 SEHNR, CDR2 FQNEAQ (reference sequence). With 5 bases removed from V and 5 bases from J, the gap between germline ends came to 7 bases. This CDR3 is 12 amino acids long. CDR3: CASSNRDQPQHF. In nucleotides, the CDR3 is TGTGCCAGCAGCAACCGCGATCAGCCCCAGCATTTT.

J is TRBJ1-6 and V is TRBV5-6; no firm D call. This CDR3 contains 16 residues. In germline, CDR1 is SGHDT, CDR2 YYEEEE. V was clipped by 2 bases and J by 7 bases, with 16 bases between them. CDR3 in DNA: TGTGCCAGCAGCTTACCCACACTGGGCTCGAATTCACCCCTCCACTTT. It is translated as CASSLPTLGSNSPLHF.

The chain combines TRBV5-4 with TRBJ2-5; TRBD1 aligns across 11 bases. Germline CDR1 is SGHNT and CDR2 is YYREEE (reference sequence). V shed 2 bases, J shed 4 bases, and the junction held 4 bases outside the gene matches. This CDR3 has 15 amino acids. The CDR3 reads CASSFGQGAGETQYF. CDR3 bases: TGTGCCAGCAGCTTTGGACAGGGGGCAGGAGAGACCCAGTACTTC.

The rearrangement links TRBV7-2 to TRBJ2-5, with no clear D. Trimming took off 4 bases at V and 1 base at J, with 13 bases between the two ends. From germline, CDR1 is SGHTA and CDR2 FQGNSA. The CDR3 has 15 residues. For the CDR3, the DNA is TGTGCCAGCAGCTCTAGACTCGGTAGCCAAGAGACCCAGTACTTC. It translates to CASSSRLGSQETQYF.

This chain uses TRBV5-6 with TRBJ2-1; D gene unclear. The length of the CDR3 is 12 residues. V shed 6 bases and J shed 4 bases, with 8 bases lying between them. In germline, CDR1 is SGHDT, CDR2 YYEEEE. CDR3 bases: TGTGCCAGCACTGCGAGATACAATGAGCAGTTCTTC. Protein: CASTARYNEQFF.

This rearrangement joins TRBV12-5 to TRBJ1-3; D may be TRBD1 (5 bases). The CDR3 covers 13 residues. Trimming pared 6 bases from V and 0 bases from J, leaving 6 bases between. CDR1 LGHNT and CDR2 FRNRAP come from the germline V gene. This chain's CDR3 is CASGDNSGNTIYF. The DNA for the CDR3 is TGTGCTAGTGGGGACAACTCTGGAAACACCATATATTTT.

The genes are TRBV5-4 and TRBJ1-1; D perhaps matches TRBD1 (5 bases). The CDR3 loop spans 14 amino acids. Germline lookup yields CDR1 SGHNT and CDR2 YYREEE (reference sequence). V dropped 4 bases and J dropped 4 bases, with 14 bases sitting between them. The CDR3 DNA reads as TGTGCCAGCAGCCCACGGGGGGGAGGCACTGAAGCTTTCTTT. Its translation is CASSPRGGGTEAFF. Together with reference TRBV5-4 and TRBJ1-1, the CDR3 gives the full variable domain: ETGVTQSPTHLIKTRGQQVTLRCSSQSGHNTVSWYQQALGQGPQFIFQYYREEENGRGNFPPRFSGLQFPNYSSELNVNALELDDSALYLCASSPRGGGTEAFFGQGTRLTVV.